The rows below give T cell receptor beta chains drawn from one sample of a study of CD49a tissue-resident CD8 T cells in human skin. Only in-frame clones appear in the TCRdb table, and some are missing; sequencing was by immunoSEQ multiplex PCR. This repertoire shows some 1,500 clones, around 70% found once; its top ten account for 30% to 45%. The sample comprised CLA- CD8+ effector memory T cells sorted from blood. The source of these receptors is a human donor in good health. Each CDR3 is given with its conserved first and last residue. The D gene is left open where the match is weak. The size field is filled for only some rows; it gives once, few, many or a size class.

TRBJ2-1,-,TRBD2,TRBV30,CAWTDQAGDVHEQFF,TGTGCCTGGACCGACCAAGCGGGAGATGTTCATGAGCAGTTCTTC
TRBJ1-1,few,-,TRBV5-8,CASSPHLQGTESEAFF,TGTGCCAGCAGCCCCCACCTGCAGGGGACCGAATCTGAAGCTTTCTTT
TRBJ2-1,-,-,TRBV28,CASSPPRDGKNEQFF,TGTGCCAGCAGTCCACCCAGGGATGGAAAGAATGAGCAGTTCTTC
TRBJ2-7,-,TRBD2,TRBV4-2,CASSLDPSGGWEQYF,TGTGCCAGCAGCTTAGATCCTAGCGGGGGCTGGGAGCAGTACTTC
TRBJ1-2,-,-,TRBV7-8,CASSPTQMRYNYGYTF,TGTGCCAGCAGCCCCACCCAGATGCGGTACAACTATGGCTACACCTTC
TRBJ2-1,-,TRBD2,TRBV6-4,CASSAASGGGYNEQFF,TGTGCCAGCAGTGCGGCTAGCGGGGGAGGCTACAATGAGCAGTTCTTC
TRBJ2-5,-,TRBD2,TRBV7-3,CASSLIPTSGRETQYF,TGTGCCAGCAGCTTAATCCCGACTAGCGGGAGGGAGACCCAGTACTTC
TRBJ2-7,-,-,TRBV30,CAWMVPGTSYEQYF,TGTGCCTGGATGGTGCCAGGGACATCCTACGAGCAGTACTTC
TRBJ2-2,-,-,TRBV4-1,CASSQEEGVRVGELFF,TGCGCCAGCAGCCAAGAGGAGGGAGTACGAGTCGGGGAGCTGTTTTTT
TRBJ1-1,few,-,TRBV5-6,CASSEDSRTEAFF,TGTGCCAGCAGCGAGGACAGCCGAACTGAAGCTTTCTTT
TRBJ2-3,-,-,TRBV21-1,CASSKRQGASTDTQYF,TGTGCCAGCAGCAAAAGACAGGGGGCTAGCACAGATACGCAGTATTTT
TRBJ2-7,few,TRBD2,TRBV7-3,CASSMGLAESPYEQYF,TGTGCCAGCAGCATGGGACTAGCGGAGAGTCCCTACGAGCAGTACTTC
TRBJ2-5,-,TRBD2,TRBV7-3,CASSLAGGPRETQYF,TGTGCCAGCAGCTTAGCGGGGGGGCCTCGGGAGACCCAGTACTTC
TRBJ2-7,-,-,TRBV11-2,CASSLDPLGEQYF,TGTGCCAGCAGCTTAGATCCCCTCGGGGAGCAGTACTTC
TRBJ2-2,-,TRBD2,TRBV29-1,CSVALAGWNTGELFF,TGCAGCGTTGCTTTAGCGGGGTGGAACACCGGGGAGCTGTTTTTT
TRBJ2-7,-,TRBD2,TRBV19,CASSVSSGEYEQYF,TGTGCCAGTAGTGTGTCTAGCGGGGAGTACGAGCAGTACTTC
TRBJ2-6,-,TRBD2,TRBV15,CATSGMSGGGANVLTF,TGTGCCACCAGCGGGATGTCGGGAGGTGGGGCCAACGTCCTGACTTTC
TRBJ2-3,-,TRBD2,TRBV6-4,CASSDSMTSGDTDTQYF,TGTGCCAGCAGTGACTCGATGACTAGCGGGGACACAGATACGCAGTATTTT
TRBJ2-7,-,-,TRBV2,CASSVTRGIANLTYEQYF,TGTGCCAGCAGTGTTACACGGGGTATAGCGAATCTAACCTACGAGCAGTACTTC
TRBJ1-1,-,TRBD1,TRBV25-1,CASSDRDSPNTEAFF,TGTGCCAGCAGTGACCGGGACAGCCCGAACACTGAAGCTTTCTTT
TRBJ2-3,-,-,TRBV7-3,CASSLTGIGGVDTQYF,TGTGCCAGCAGCTTAACGGGAATAGGGGGGGTAGATACGCAGTATTTT
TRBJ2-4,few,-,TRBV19,CASSMAGGIENIQYF,TGTGCCAGTAGTATGGCAGGCGGGATAGAAAACATTCAGTACTTC
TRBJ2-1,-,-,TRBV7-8,CASSFSGEQFF,TGTGCCAGCAGCTTCTCCGGTGAGCAGTTCTTC
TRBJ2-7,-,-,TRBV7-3,CASSLSGTAVEQYF,TGTGCCAGCAGCTTAAGCGGGACAGCCGTCGAGCAGTACTTC
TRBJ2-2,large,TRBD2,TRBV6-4,CASRDTTSDATGELFF,TGTGCCAGCAGAGACACAACTAGCGATGCCACCGGGGAGCTGTTTTTT
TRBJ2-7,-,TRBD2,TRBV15,CATSIGREGAHEQYF,TGTGCCACCAGCATAGGGCGGGAGGGCGCCCACGAGCAGTACTTC
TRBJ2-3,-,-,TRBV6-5,CASTRLEGTSDTQYF,TGTGCCAGCACCCGCCTTGAGGGGACTTCAGATACGCAGTATTTT
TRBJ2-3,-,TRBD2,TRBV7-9,CASSMTSGGLDTQYF,TGTGCCAGCAGCATGACTAGCGGGGGCTTAGATACGCAGTATTTT
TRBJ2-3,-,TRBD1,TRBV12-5,CASGFHLTGVDTQYF,TGTGCTAGTGGTTTCCACCTCACAGGGGTCGACACGCAGTATTTT
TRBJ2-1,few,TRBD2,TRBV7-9,CASSPGLAGNNEQFF,TGTGCCAGCAGCCCTGGACTAGCGGGGAACAATGAGCAGTTCTTC
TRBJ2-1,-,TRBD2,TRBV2,CASSVPWEGNDEQFF,TGTGCCAGCAGTGTGCCTTGGGAGGGAAACGATGAGCAGTTCTTC
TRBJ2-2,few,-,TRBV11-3,CASSLTPTAGELFF,TGTGCCAGCAGCCTGACTCCTACGGCCGGGGAGCTGTTTTTT
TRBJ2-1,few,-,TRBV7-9,CASSSAGTTGNEQFF,TGTGCCAGCAGCTCCGCGGGAACTACTGGCAATGAGCAGTTCTTC
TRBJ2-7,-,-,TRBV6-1,CASSENLEGGLGEQYF,TGTGCCAGCAGTGAGAATTTAGAGGGCGGCCTTGGGGAGCAGTACTTC
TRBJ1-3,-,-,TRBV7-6,CASSSTDGTGNTIYF,TGTGCCAGCAGCTCAACGGACGGGACTGGAAACACCATATATTTT
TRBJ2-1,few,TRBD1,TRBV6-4,CASSDGTGGGNEQFF,TGTGCCAGCAGTGACGGTACAGGGGGCGGGAATGAGCAGTTCTTC
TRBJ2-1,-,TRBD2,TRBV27,CASSSGTSGYYNEQFF,TGTGCCAGCAGTTCCGGGACTAGCGGCTACTACAATGAGCAGTTCTTC
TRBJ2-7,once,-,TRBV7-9,CASSSGQPKYF,TGTGCCAGCAGCTCCGGACAGCCCAAGTACTTC
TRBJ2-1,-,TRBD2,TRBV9,CASSVEAGSSYNEQFF,TGTGCCAGCAGCGTAGAAGCGGGAAGCTCCTACAATGAGCAGTTCTTC
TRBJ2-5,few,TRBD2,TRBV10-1,CASRDSPSGGTQYF,TGCGCCAGCAGAGACTCCCCTAGCGGGGGGACCCAGTACTTC
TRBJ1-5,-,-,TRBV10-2,CASSVGGSNQPQHF,TGCGCCAGCTCGGTGGGGGGAAGCAATCAGCCCCAGCATTTT
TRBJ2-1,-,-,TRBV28,CASSLGHSYNEQFF,TGTGCCAGCAGTTTGGGACACTCCTACAATGAGCAGTTCTTC
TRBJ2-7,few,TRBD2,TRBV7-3,CASSQELAGAYEQYF,TGCGCCAGCAGCCAAGAACTGGCGGGGGCCTACGAGCAGTACTTC
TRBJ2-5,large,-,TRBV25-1,CASSEYPGTPQETQYF,TGTGCCAGCAGTGAATATCCGGGGACACCCCAAGAGACCCAGTACTTC
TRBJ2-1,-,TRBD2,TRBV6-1,CASSEVAGGYNEQFF,TGTGCCAGCAGTGAAGTAGCGGGAGGGTACAATGAGCAGTTCTTC
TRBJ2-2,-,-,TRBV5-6,CASSSPKEQLNTGELFF,TGTGCCAGCAGCTCCCCGAAGGAACAGCTGAACACCGGGGAGCTGTTTTTT
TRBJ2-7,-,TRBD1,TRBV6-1,CASSTGQEFYEQYF,TGTGCCAGCAGTACAGGACAGGAGTTCTACGAGCAGTACTTC
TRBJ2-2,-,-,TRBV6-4,CASSDSSPGELFF,TGTGCCAGCAGTGACTCGAGTCCCGGGGAGCTGTTTTTT
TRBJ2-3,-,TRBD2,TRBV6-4,CASSKTSGGEDTQYF,TGTGCCAGCAGCAAAACTAGCGGGGGGGAAGATACGCAGTATTTT
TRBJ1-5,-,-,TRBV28,CASRVLTGATDQPQHF,TGTGCCAGCAGGGTCCTGACAGGCGCTACCGATCAGCCCCAGCATTTT
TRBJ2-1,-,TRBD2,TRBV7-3,CASSPGLAGANEQFF,TGTGCCAGCAGCCCTGGACTAGCGGGGGCTAATGAGCAGTTCTTC
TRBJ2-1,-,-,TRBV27,CASSLVSGNEQFF,TGTGCCAGCAGTTTAGTCAGCGGCAATGAGCAGTTCTTC
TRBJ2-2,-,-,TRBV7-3,CASSFYGGGLTGELFF,TGTGCCAGCAGCTTCTATGGGGGGGGCCTCACCGGGGAGCTGTTTTTT
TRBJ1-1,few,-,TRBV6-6,CASSREENTEAFF,TGTGCCAGCAGTCGGGAGGAGAACACTGAAGCTTTCTTT
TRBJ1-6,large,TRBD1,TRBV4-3,CASSQDIPGTGGLFSNSPLHF,TGCGCCAGCAGCCAAGATATCCCAGGGACAGGGGGACTATTTAGCAATTCACCCCTCCACTTT
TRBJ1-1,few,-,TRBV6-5,CASPSMPEAFF,TGTGCCAGCCCTTCTATGCCTGAAGCTTTCTTT
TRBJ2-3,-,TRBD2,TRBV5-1,CASLVAGSPDTQYF,TGCGCCAGCCTCGTAGCGGGATCTCCAGATACGCAGTATTTT
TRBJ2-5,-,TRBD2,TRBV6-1,CASSGTSGGAETQYF,TGTGCCAGCAGTGGGACTAGCGGGGGGGCAGAGACCCAGTACTTC
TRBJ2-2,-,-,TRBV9,CASSVASTGELFF,TGTGCCAGCAGCGTAGCTTCCACCGGGGAGCTGTTTTTT
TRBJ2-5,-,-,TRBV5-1,CASSLRVGETQYF,TGCGCCAGCAGCCTCAGGGTGGGAGAGACCCAGTACTTC